This T cell receptor (beta chain) is drawn from a study of OX40 agonist ivuxolimab in advanced cancers. On the study more broadly: Clinicians treated patients with ivuxolimab, an agonistic anti-OX40 (CD134) antibody.

Germline V gene lookup returns CDR1 SQVTM and CDR2 ANQGSEA. This CDR3 contains 15 residues. V was cut by 3 bases and J by 1 base, with 14 bases left in between. Assay: immunoSEQ multiplex PCR; the TCRdb copy retains only in-frame clones and omits some. The sample has tens of thousands of clones, 70% to 90% seen once; the top ten hold around 1.8%. About this clone itself: The antigen is not known.

Study findings and constraints: Averaged across samples, CD8+ T cells carried more expanded clones than CD4+ did.

The source of this sequence is an adult with an advanced solid tumor such as melanoma, head and neck, liver or kidney cancer. The chain employs TRBV29-1 and TRBJ2-3; D might be TRBD1 (5 bases). Sample: CD4+ or CD8+ T cells sorted from blood, taken in a trial of the OX40 agonist ivuxolimab. CDR3 nucleotides: TGCAGCGTTGAGGGGCAGGGATCGGGCACAGATACGCAGTATTTT. Protein product: CSVEGQGSGTDTQYF.